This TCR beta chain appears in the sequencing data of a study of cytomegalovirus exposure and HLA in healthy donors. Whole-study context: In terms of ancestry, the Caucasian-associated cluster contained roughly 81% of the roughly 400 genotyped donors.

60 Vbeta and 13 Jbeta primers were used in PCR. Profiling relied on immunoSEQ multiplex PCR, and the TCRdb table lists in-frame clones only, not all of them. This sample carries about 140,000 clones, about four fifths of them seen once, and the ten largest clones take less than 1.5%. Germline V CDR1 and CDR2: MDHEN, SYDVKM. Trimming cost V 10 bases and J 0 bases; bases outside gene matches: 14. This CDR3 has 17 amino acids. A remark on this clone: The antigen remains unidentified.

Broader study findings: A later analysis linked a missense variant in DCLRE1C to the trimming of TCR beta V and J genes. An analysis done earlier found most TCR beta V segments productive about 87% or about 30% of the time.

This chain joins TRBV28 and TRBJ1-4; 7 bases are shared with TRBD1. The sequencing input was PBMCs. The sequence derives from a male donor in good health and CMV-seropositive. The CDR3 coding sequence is TGTGCCAACGTCAACCCGGGACAGCCTACAACTAATGAAAAACTGTTTTTT. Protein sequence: CANVNPGQPTTNEKLFF.